Sequencing of this T cell receptor (beta chain) was carried out in a study of T cell responses to AZD1222 COVID-19 vaccine (dated by TCRdb to the early 2020s). Background for the entire study: Because spike-specific TCR depth and breadth did not differ between the two schedules, AZD1222 recipients who got a second dose at roughly 4 weeks were pooled with those who got a second dose at roughly 12 weeks. A total of 233 trial participants underwent TCR sequencing, of whom about 210 had received two doses of AZD1222 and around 26 had received two doses of the MenACWY control vaccine. Trial participants were enrolled into age subgroups of 18-55, 56-69 and 70-plus years, which contained approximately 150, 30 and 60 TCR-sequenced participants, respectively.

Taken with the paper, the label for time point translates to: baseline before first vaccination. Vaccinee samples were obtained from the UK trials COV001 and COV002, which included a single-blind randomized controlled phase 2/3 trial of AZD1222 (ChAdOx1 nCoV-19) in healthy adults. For TCRbeta chain sequencing, PBMC samples were collected from trial participants at day 0 and at day 28 after the second dose. Remarks on this clone: It has no known antigen specificity. One base away there is no much larger clone; base qualities are not given.

The CDR3 regions of human TCRbeta chains were analyzed by immunosequencing. The original pipeline was this. TCRs in the repertoires were compared against a reference library of SARS-CoV-2-specific TCRs that had been generated with the MIRA antigen-specificity platform. Breadth was defined as the fraction of unique TCRs that were SARS-CoV-2-associated. Depth was defined as the fraction of total T cells that were SARS-CoV-2-associated. Using the MIRA data, each spike-specific TCR was mapped to the spike region that the TCR reacts to and placed in a CD4 or CD8 class. Log10-transformed breadth and depth values were compared by one-way ANOVA with Sidak's multiple comparisons tests. TCRdb retrieved this table from immuneACCESS and kept in-frame rearrangements only. Not all clones are present; in checked studies, unresolved V genes account for under half, and no reason is known for the remainder. V and J calls and clone size come straight from that table; D and trimming were deduced from the DNA. A total of about 78,000 clones appear in this sample, about nine tenths of them only once. The biggest ten clones account for roughly 23% of the sample.

The CDR1 and CDR2 encoded by the germline V gene are LGHNA and YSLEER. The CDR3 runs 16 amino acids, cysteine and phenylalanine included. Solely the CDR3 DNA is kept, with 48 bases framed from the first base. V loses 4 bases, J loses 1 base, and the germline ends lie 15 bases apart. What the work shows at the level of the full study, not this receptor alone: The whole spike protein was spanned by vaccine-associated CD4 TCRs, and dominant responses were seen in regions 160-218 and 743-854. Participants were mostly white British, with more females than males. The authors suggested clonal diversity may have been underestimated. In the small 56-69-year group, the increase in depth fell short of significance, most likely because of low power. Conclusions about previously exposed vaccinees are limited, since just five or six AZD1222 recipients were seropositive for SARS-CoV-2 at baseline. Because no day 14 peak-response samples were available, repertoires were characterized only after the peak T cell response. A significant rise in spike-specific TCR breadth and depth was observed after two AZD1222 doses relative to day 0 and relative to MenACWY recipients. Reportedly, close to half of the unique spike-specific TCRs recognized epitopes lying outside the regions that are mutated in the B.1.351 and B.1.1.7 variants.

The rearrangement joined TRBV4-3 to TRBJ2-3; TRBD2 might be the D gene, on 6 matching bases. The TCR sequence derives from an adult in good health. The sample consisted of peripheral blood, taken on day 0 of AZD1222 vaccination. The CDR3 is CASSPAGGGRTDTQYF. The DNA sequence follows: TGCGCCAGCAGCCCAGCCGGGGGAGGACGCACAGATACGCAGTATTTT.